This note documents a single T cell receptor beta chain sequence. Its antigen is as yet unknown. The sequenced template was cDNA made from the entire isolated RNA. Sequenced by immunoSEQ multiplex PCR; TCRdb stores in-frame clones only, minus some. Of around 500,000 clones listed, about an eighth are singletons. The CDR3 runs 15 residues. Trimming left V 1 base short and J 8 bases short, with 14 bases between. Germline lookup yields CDR1 LGHNA and CDR2 YSLEER. This specimen comes from a study of beta chain features in type 1 diabetes. Study-level background: On cell yields, gender and age, patients and healthy donors were similar. Regarding the study as a whole: Fewer junction insertions and more nucleotide deletions appeared in type 1 diabetes patients. Sequencing used cDNA, and cells with high TCR expression could therefore be over-represented.

This TCR was sampled from a woman aged 18-30 years in good health. This chain links TRBV4-3 with TRBJ1-4; TRBD1 might be the D (5 bases). Sequenced input: naive CD4+ T cells from blood. The CDR3 DNA follows: TGCGCCAGCAGCCAAGTTGGTCCGACAGACGAAAAACTGTTTTTT. Its translation is CASSQVGPTDEKLFF.